Below are 21 T cell receptor beta chains sequenced from a single sample in a study of cytomegalovirus exposure and HLA in healthy donors. In the PCR, 60 Vbeta and 13 Jbeta primers were used. The table came from immunoSEQ multiplex PCR; TCRdb's copy has only in-frame clones and leaves some out. The sample lists about 94,000 clones; about 80% were seen once. The sequenced sample consisted of PBMCs. These receptors all come from a man between 35 and 55 years old in good health and CMV-seropositive.

The chain links TRBV5-1 to TRBJ2-3; D ambiguous. The CDR3 runs to 14 residues. Trimming shortened V by 3 bases and J by 6 bases, and 14 bases separated the two germline ends. In germline, CDR1 is SGHRS, CDR2 YFSETQ. As DNA, the CDR3 is TGCGCCAGCAGCTCTTACCAACGCGTGGATACGCAGTATTTT. It specifies CASSSYQRVDTQYF.

About this clone: Likely a read error: the CDR3 ends without its conserved phenylalanine or tryptophan. The gene calls are TRBV27 and TRBJ2-7, with a weak D call TRBD1 (5 bases). V lost 4 bases and J 1 base, leaving 14 bases between the germline ends. Germline V gene sequence: CDR1 MNHEY, CDR2 SMNVEV (reference sequence). CDR3 length equals 15 residues. CDR3: CASSSDITQSYEQYL. The CDR3 coding sequence is TGTGCCAGCAGTTCGGACATCACCCAATCCTACGAGCAGTACCTC.

This chain links TRBV10-3 with TRBJ1-1, with 7 bases that match TRBD1. Germline CDR1 ENHRY, CDR2 SYGVKD. This CDR3 spans 13 amino acids. V was pared by 6 bases and J by 4 bases, with 5 bases of the junction left unmatched. The CDR3 DNA is TGTGCCATCAGGGCGACAGGGATCACTGAAGCTTTCTTT. Its protein product is CAIRATGITEAFF.

V gene TRBV20-1 combines with J gene TRBJ2-1; no clear D. This CDR3 region has 11 residues. V lost 3 bases and J 5 bases, leaving 5 bases between the germline ends. Germline lookup yields CDR1 DFQATT and CDR2 SNEGSKA (reference sequence). The CDR3 DNA reads TGCAGTGCTAGGGCGGACAATGAGCAGTTCTTC. Translation gives CSARADNEQFF.

V gene TRBV5-5 combines with J gene TRBJ2-2; D gene ambiguous. CDR3 size: 14 residues. The V gene lost 3 bases and the J gene lost 3 bases, with 9 bases spanning the gap. CDR1 SGHKS and CDR2 YYEKEE come from the germline V gene (reference sequence). The CDR3 DNA reads as TGTGCCAGCAGCTGGGCCCCTTACACCGGGGAGCTGTTTTTT. It yields the protein CASSWAPYTGELFF. Full variable domain (outside the CDR3, taken from reference TRBV5-5 and TRBJ2-2): DAGVTQSPTHLIKTRGQQVTLRCSPISGHKSVSWYQQVLGQGPQFIFQYYEKEERGRGNFPDRFSARQFPNYSSELNVNALLLGDSALYLCASSWAPYTGELFFGEGSRLTVL.

The chain carries TRBV7-8 and TRBJ2-3; the match to TRBD2 covers 12 bases. Trimming took 5 bases from V and 3 from J; bases not matched to a gene: 9. Germline values: CDR1 SGHVS, CDR2 FQNEAQ. This CDR3 is built from 17 residues. The CDR3 spells CASSPVTGTSGTDTQYF. DNA for the CDR3: TGTGCCAGCAGCCCGGTCACCGGGACTAGCGGGACAGATACGCAGTATTTT.

V is TRBV7-9 and J is TRBJ2-7; 8 bases are shared with TRBD2. Per germline, CDR1 SEHNR and CDR2 FQNEAQ (reference sequence). The V gene end was trimmed by 4 bases and the J gene end by 3 bases; junction bases not matched to a gene: 5. This CDR3 spans 14 amino acids. CDR3 sequence: CASSSGTSSYEQYF. The CDR3 region has the DNA TGTGCCAGCAGCTCCGGGACTAGTAGCTACGAGCAGTACTTC.

The CDR3 region is CASSLDLLAAGNEQFF. CDR3 sequence (DNA): TGTGCCAGCAGCTTAGATCTACTAGCGGCCGGCAATGAGCAGTTCTTC. The chain combines TRBV7-9 with TRBJ2-1, with TRBD2 matching over 8 bases. The CDR3 is 16 residues long. Germline V gene sequence: CDR1 SEHNR, CDR2 FQNEAQ (reference sequence). J lost 6 bases, V lost 1 base, and 8 bases had no gene match.

This clone was picked up a small number of times. The chain uses TRBV29-1 and TRBJ2-7, with 11 nucleotides matching TRBD2. The CDR3 is made up of 20 amino acids. Germline V gives CDR1 SQVTM, CDR2 ANQGSEA. V was clipped by 6 bases and J by 3 bases; unmatched bases: 25. The DNA of the CDR3 is TGCAGCGTGTCCGGGACTAGCGGAATTTATCTGAAGATTTACTACTACGAGCAGTACTTC. This sequence encodes CSVSGTSGIYLKIYYYEQYF.

About this clone: Relative to the germline gene, one junction end is altered; a read error may explain this. The chain recombines TRBV6-1 with TRBJ2-7; TRBD1 matches 10 bases. This CDR3 comprises 12 residues. From germline, CDR1 is MNHNS and CDR2 SASEGT. The CDR3 DNA sequence: TGTGCCGGGTATTCCGGGACAGGGGAAATTTGTTTC. Translation gives CAGYSGTGEICF.

The genes are TRBV4-1 and TRBJ1-5; D gene uncertain. The CDR3 contains 14 residues. The germline CDR1 and CDR2 sequences are MGHRA and YSYEKL. Deletions cut 1 base from V and 3 bases from J, with 7 bases between. This CDR3 reads CASSQVKINQPQHF. For the CDR3, the DNA is TGCGCCAGCAGCCAAGTAAAAATCAATCAGCCCCAGCATTTT.

J is TRBJ2-7 and V is TRBV27; 7 positions agree with TRBD2. Germline CDR1 is MNHEY and CDR2 is SMNVEV (reference sequence). V lost 5 bases and J lost 0; bases outside the gene matches: 4. The CDR3 totals 14 residues. CDR3 region: CASSSSGPSYEQYF. CDR3 nucleotides: TGTGCCAGCAGTAGTAGCGGGCCCTCCTACGAGCAGTACTTC.

The genes are TRBV9 and TRBJ1-1; possibly TRBD1 for D (5 bases). V lost 2 bases, J lost 0 bases, and 8 bases lay in between. Germline CDR1 and CDR2: SGDLS and YYNGEE. This CDR3 has 14 amino acids. CDR3 nucleotide sequence: TGTGCCAGCAGCGTGGAGGGGTTGAACACTGAAGCTTTCTTT. This codes for CASSVEGLNTEAFF.

V gene TRBV5-1 combines with J gene TRBJ2-7; TRBD1 matches 9 bases. CDR3 length: 15 residues. Trimming removed 4 bases from V and 1 base from J; junction bases left unmatched: 6. Germline V lookup: CDR1 SGHRS, CDR2 YFSETQ. CDR3 residues: CASSPVQGASYEQYF. Written as DNA, the CDR3 is TGCGCCAGCAGCCCGGTACAGGGGGCTTCCTACGAGCAGTACTTC.

This chain joins TRBV19 and TRBJ2-3; TRBD2 matches at 11 bases. V was pared by 5 bases and J by 0 bases, with 10 bases of the junction left unmatched. Germline CDR1 and CDR2: LNHDA and SQIVND (reference sequence). This CDR3 spans 18 amino acids. This CDR3 is CASSGWTSGFPSTDTQYF. CDR3 coding DNA: TGTGCCAGTAGTGGGTGGACTAGCGGGTTCCCTAGCACAGATACGCAGTATTTT.

The V gene is TRBV27, the J gene TRBJ2-7, with D perhaps matching TRBD1 (5 bases). V dropped 3 bases and J dropped 2 bases, with 11 bases sitting between them. The CDR3 has 14 amino acids. The germline CDR1 and CDR2 sequences are MNHEY and SMNVEV (reference sequence). The DNA of the CDR3 is TGTGCCAGCAGTTTTAGGAAGGGGCCCTACGAGCAGTACTTC. It specifies CASSFRKGPYEQYF.

This clone was seen only a few times. The chain carries TRBV2 and TRBJ2-7, with D perhaps matching TRBD2 (5 bases). Trimming removed 0 bases at V and 4 bases at J, with 13 bases between. This CDR3 has 15 residues. Germline CDR1 reads SNHLY; CDR2 reads FYNNEI. The CDR3 DNA reads TGTGCCAGCAGTGAAGCGCTGGACGGGGAATACGAGCAGTACTTC. This sequence encodes CASSEALDGEYEQYF.

The chain combines TRBV9 with TRBJ2-1; TRBD2 is a possible D gene (6 bases). Trimming cost V 6 bases and J 6 bases, with 13 bases left between them. CDR3 size: 13 residues. Germline CDR1 and CDR2: SGDLS and YYNGEE. DNA of the CDR3: TGTGCCAGCAACCCTGGAGGGACCAATGAGCAGTTCTTC. Translated, it gives CASNPGGTNEQFF.

V usage is TRBV5-1 and J usage is TRBJ1-2, with 10 bases identical to TRBD1. The CDR3 has 15 amino acids. V was clipped by 4 bases and J by 4 bases; unmatched bases: 7. CDR1 SGHRS and CDR2 YFSETQ come from the germline V gene. The CDR3 nucleotides read TGCGCCAGCAGCATGACAGGGGGCGGGAGCTATGGCTACACCTTC. Protein sequence: CASSMTGGGSYGYTF.

J is TRBJ2-1 and V is TRBV5-1, with 9 bases lining up with TRBD2. There are 17 residues in the CDR3. After removal of 4 bases from V and 6 bases from J, the junction contained 14 bases not matched to a gene. The germline V gene has CDR1 SGHRS and CDR2 YFSETQ. The CDR3 region is CASSPEIGSGSPNEQFF. The CDR3 nucleotides are TGCGCCAGCAGCCCTGAGATTGGTAGCGGGAGTCCCAATGAGCAGTTCTTC.

This clone came up once. This chain joins TRBV2 and TRBJ1-5, with a possible D match to TRBD1 (6 bases). The CDR3 runs 15 residues. The V gene lost 6 bases and the J gene lost 2 bases, with 14 bases spanning the gap. Germline lookup yields CDR1 SNHLY and CDR2 FYNNEI. The CDR3 region is CASRNTGLRNQPQHF. Written as DNA, the CDR3 is TGTGCCAGCAGGAATACAGGGTTGCGCAATCAGCCCCAGCATTTT.